The 6 T cell receptor beta chains below come from one sample, sequenced in a study of vaccination effects on CD4 cells after COVID-19. Some clones are missing from TCRdb's copy, which holds only in-frame ones; the method was immunoSEQ multiplex PCR. The data show about 80,000 clones, 60% to 80% seen once. Before sequencing took place, the ViraFEST assay used viral peptide pools to expand antigen-specific CD4+ T cells. Isolating CD4+ T cells followed 9 to 11 days of culture. Two doses of either BNT162b2 or mRNA-1273 were given to each participant. These receptors have no identified antigens. The sample here was CD4+ T cells from PBMCs cultured with HCoV-OC43 spike peptides, taken after COVID-19 vaccination. Subset noted: HCoV-OC43 spike overlapping peptide pool stimulation. The receptor set was obtained from a human donor who received a COVID-19 vaccine.

This clone was seen a few times. V gene TRBV5-1 combines with J gene TRBJ1-1; 9 bases are shared with TRBD1. With V trimmed by 5 bases and J by 0 bases, 5 bases remained unmatched. CDR3 length equals 15 residues. Germline V gives CDR1 SGHRS, CDR2 YFSETQ. This CDR3 reads CASRAGTGMNTEAFF. In DNA form, the CDR3 reads TGCGCCAGCAGAGCCGGGACAGGGATGAACACTGAAGCTTTCTTT. Complete variable domain (other parts from reference TRBV5-1 and TRBJ1-1): KAGVTQTPRYLIKTRGQQVTLSCSPISGHRSVSWYQQTPGQGLQFLFEYFSETQRNKGNFPGRFSGRQFSNSRSEMNVSTLELGDSALYLCASRAGTGMNTEAFFGQGTRLTVV.

V gene TRBV19 combines with J gene TRBJ1-6; 7 nucleotides align to TRBD1. Germline V gives CDR1 LNHDA, CDR2 SQIVND (reference sequence). The CDR3 runs to 15 residues. Trimming cost V 5 bases and J 7 bases; bases outside gene matches: 8. CDR3 nucleotides: TGTGCCAGTAGTGTCCGGACAGGCCTGAATTCACCCCTCCACTTT. Residues: CASSVRTGLNSPLHF.

This rearrangement joins TRBV7-9 to TRBJ2-4; 10 bases are a match to TRBD1. Germline V CDR1 and CDR2: SEHNR, FQNEAQ (reference sequence). V lost 4 bases and J lost 9; bases outside the gene matches: 6. This CDR3 contains 14 residues. CDR3 residues: CASSSGQGTSIQYF. As DNA, the CDR3 is TGTGCCAGCAGCTCGGGACAGGGGACTAGCATTCAGTACTTC. Full variable domain (outside the CDR3, taken from reference TRBV7-9 and TRBJ2-4): DTGVSQNPRHKITKRGQNVTFRCDPISEHNRLYWYRQTLGQGPEFLTYFQNEAQLEKSRLLSDRFSAERPKGSFSTLEIQRTEQGDSAMYLCASSSGQGTSIQYFGAGTRLSVL.

The chain has TRBV5-1 and TRBJ1-1, with D possibly matching TRBD1 (5 bases). The CDR3 extends over 15 amino acids. Trimming cost V 4 bases and J 0 bases, with 13 bases left between them. The V gene's germline CDR1 is SGHRS and CDR2 YFSETQ. In nucleotides, the CDR3 is TGCGCCAGCAGCCAAGAGGCAGGGATGAACACTGAAGCTTTCTTT. This translates into CASSQEAGMNTEAFF.

The rearrangement uses TRBV9 and TRBJ1-2; no reliable D call. With 5 bases removed from V and 8 bases from J, the gap between germline ends came to 13 bases. The CDR3 contains 12 residues. Germline CDR1 and CDR2: SGDLS and YYNGEE. The CDR3 loop is CASSEGSGGYTF. The CDR3 bases are TGTGCCAGCAGTGAGGGCTCCGGGGGCTACACCTTC.

This chain connects TRBV5-4 to TRBJ1-1, with a possible D match to TRBD1 (6 bases). Germline values: CDR1 SGHNT, CDR2 YYREEE (reference sequence). The CDR3 loop spans 15 amino acids. With 0 bases removed from V and 5 bases from J, the gap between germline ends came to 14 bases. CDR3 in DNA: TGTGCCAGCAGCTTGGTAGGACAGCGAGTGACTGAAGCTTTCTTT. The encoded protein is CASSLVGQRVTEAFF.